The present TCR beta chain was sequenced within a study of T cells in Graves' hyperthyroidism and ophthalmopathy. TCR beta CDR3 regions were amplified from RNA transcripts. A set of HTBI primers served as the primers for a first-round RT-PCR of the TCR CDR3. TCRdb re-called the multiplex PCR reads through MiXCR, storing one row per CDR3 protein. The repertoire holds some 620,000 distinct CDR3 sequences, about 16% seen once, with 3.8% in the top ten. As to this clonotype: Its antigen remains unknown.

Study observations and caveats: From stable hyperthyroidism, ophthalmopathy was separated by a 13 V-J model. Ophthalmopathy, which appeared later, was predicted by the model a median roughly 6.5 months before onset.

Material: blood. The source of this sequence is a woman in her twenties or thirties with Graves' hyperthyroidism.

CDR3 in amino acids: CASSLMDTYEQYF. The CDR3 nucleotides read TGTGCCAGCAGCTTAATGGATACCTACGAGCAGTACTTC. J is TRBJ2-7 and V is TRBV7-3, with D hard to call. Germline assignment: CDR1 SGHTA and CDR2 FQGTGA. V was clipped by 1 base and J by 2 bases, with 6 bases between them. CDR3 length: 13 amino acids.